This T cell receptor beta chain was sequenced in a study of blood T cell repertoires in COVID-19. Overall study context: Material from acute and convalescent COVID-19 was sourced from the United States, Italy and Spain. PBMCs, B-cell-depleted T cells, or T cells were the source of the cDNA or gDNA that made up the material.

CDR3 length: 13 amino acids. Germline V CDR1 and CDR2: MNHEY, SVGAGI. The V and J ends lost 0 bases and 4 bases respectively, with 6 bases between them. In the authors' workflow: Scientists estimated how many nucleated cells there were by amplifying reference gene primers. Profiling relied on immunoSEQ multiplex PCR, and the TCRdb table lists in-frame clones only, not all of them. V and J calls and clone size are those listed in that table; D and trimming were worked out from the DNA. The sample has just under 65,000 clones; about four fifths are singletons. The sample comprised peripheral blood. The V call is TRBV6-5, the J call TRBJ1-1; D perhaps matches TRBD1 (6 bases). The clonotype was recovered from a human donor in a cohort sampled during active COVID-19. As DNA, the CDR3 is TGTGCCAGCAGTTACTCCAGGGGCACTGAAGCTTTCTTT. It is translated as CASSYSRGTEAFF.